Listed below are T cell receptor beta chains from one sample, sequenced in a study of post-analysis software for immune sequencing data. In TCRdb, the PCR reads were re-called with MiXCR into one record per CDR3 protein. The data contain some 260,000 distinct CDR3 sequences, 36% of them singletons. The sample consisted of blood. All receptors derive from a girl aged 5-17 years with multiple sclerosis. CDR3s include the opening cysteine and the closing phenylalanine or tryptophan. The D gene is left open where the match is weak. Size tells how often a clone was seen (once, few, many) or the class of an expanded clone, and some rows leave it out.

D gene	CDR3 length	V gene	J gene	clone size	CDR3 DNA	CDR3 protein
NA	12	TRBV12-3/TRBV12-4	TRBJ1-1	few	TGTGCCAGCAGTGAGGGAGGGGCTGAAGCTTTCTTT	CASSEGGAEAFF
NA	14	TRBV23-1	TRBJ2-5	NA	TGCCCAGCAGTCAATCGACAACGTCAAGAGACCCAGTACTTC	CPAVNRQRQETQYF
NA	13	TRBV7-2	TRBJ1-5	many	TGTGCCAGCAGCTCCGGCAAGAATCAGCCCCAGCATTTT	CASSSGKNQPQHF
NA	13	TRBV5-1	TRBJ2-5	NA	TGCGCCAGCAGCTTGGCCCTTCTAGAGACCCAGTACTTC	CASSLALLETQYF
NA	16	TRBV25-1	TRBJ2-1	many	TGTGCCAGCAGTGATTCCAGGACGGGGTCCTACAATGAGCAGTTCTTC	CASSDSRTGSYNEQFF
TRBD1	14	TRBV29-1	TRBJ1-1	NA	TGCAGCGTTGAACCTCTGGACAGGGAATCGGTGGCTTTCTTT	CSVEPLDRESVAFF
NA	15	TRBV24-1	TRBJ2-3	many	TGTGCCACCAGTAAGACAGGCGCTAGCACAGATACGCAGTATTTT	CATSKTGASTDTQYF
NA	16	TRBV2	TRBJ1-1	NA	TGTGCCAGCAGTCAGCCTCTCGACAGGCTGAACACTGAAGCTTTCTTT	CASSQPLDRLNTEAFF
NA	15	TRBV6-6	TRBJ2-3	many	TGTGCCAGCAGCCCCCCACTTGGCAGCACAGATACGCAGTATTTT	CASSPPLGSTDTQYF
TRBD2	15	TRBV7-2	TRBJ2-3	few	TGTGCCAGCAGCTCGCGGGGGGGCGGCACAGATACGCAGTATTTT	CASSSRGGGTDTQYF
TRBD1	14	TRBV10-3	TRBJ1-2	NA	TGTGCCATCAGCCCGGGACAGGGGAACTATGGCTACACCTTC	CAISPGQGNYGYTF
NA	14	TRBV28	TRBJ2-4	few	TGTGCCAGCAGGGAAGGGGGGGCCAAAAACATTCAGTACTTC	CASREGGAKNIQYF
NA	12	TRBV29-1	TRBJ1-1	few	TGCAGCGTTGGGAGAGGGGGCACTGAAGCTTTCTTT	CSVGRGGTEAFF
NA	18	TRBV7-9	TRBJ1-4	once	TGTGCCAGCAGCTTAGTCGCTGCCATCTTAGAGGGGAATGAAAAACTGTTTTTT	CASSLVAAILEGNEKLFF
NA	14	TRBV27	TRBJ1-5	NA	TGTGCCAGCAGTTTAGGAGGGTGGGATCAGCCCCAGCATTTT	CASSLGGWDQPQHF
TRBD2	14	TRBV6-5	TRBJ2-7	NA	TGTGCCAGCAGTGAGGGACTAGCGTGGGATGAGCAGTACTTC	CASSEGLAWDEQYF
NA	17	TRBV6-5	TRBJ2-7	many	TGTGCCAGCAGTTACTCGAGCCGGCGACAGGACCCCTACGAGCAGTACTTC	CASSYSSRRQDPYEQYF
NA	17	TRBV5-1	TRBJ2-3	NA	TGCGCCAGCAGCCCCCGGGAGTCAAAACCTAGCACAGATGCGCAGTATTTT	CASSPRESKPSTDAQYF
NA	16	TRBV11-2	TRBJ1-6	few	TGTGCCAGCAGGCAGACAGTTCGCTCCTATAGTTCACCCCTCCACTTT	CASRQTVRSYSSPLHF
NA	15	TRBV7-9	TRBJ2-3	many	TGTGCCAGCAGCCGCCCTGGATCGGGGTCGGATACGCAGTATTTT	CASSRPGSGSDTQYF
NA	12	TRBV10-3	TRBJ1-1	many	TGTGCCATCAACGAGGGAAACACTGAAGCTTTCTTT	CAINEGNTEAFF
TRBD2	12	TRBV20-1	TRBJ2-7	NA	TGCAGTGCACAACTAGCGAGCTACGAGCAGTACTTC	CSAQLASYEQYF
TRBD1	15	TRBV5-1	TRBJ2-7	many	TGCGCCAGCAGCCCGGGGACAGGGGCGATCTACGAGCAGTACTTC	CASSPGTGAIYEQYF
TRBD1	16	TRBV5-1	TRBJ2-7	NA	TGCGCCAGCAGCCCTGGACAGGAAGTTATCTCCTACGAGCAGTACTTC	CASSPGQEVISYEQYF
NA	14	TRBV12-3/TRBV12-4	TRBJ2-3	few	TGTGCCAGCAGGGGGAGCGGGTCGACAGATACGCAGTATTTT	CASRGSGSTDTQYF
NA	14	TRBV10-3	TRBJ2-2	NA	TGTGCCATCAGTGAGCTGGGGACCACCGGGGAGCTGTTTTTT	CAISELGTTGELFF
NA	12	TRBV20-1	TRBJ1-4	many	TGCAGTGCTAGCCCGGAGGGTGGAAAACTGTTTTTT	CSASPEGGKLFF
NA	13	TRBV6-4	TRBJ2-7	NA	TGTGCCACCTTTGGCGGGAACCGCTACGAGCAGTACTTC	CATFGGNRYEQYF
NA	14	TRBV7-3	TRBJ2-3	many	TGTGCCAGCGGAAGAGGCCACCGGGGGGATACGCAGTATTTT	CASGRGHRGDTQYF
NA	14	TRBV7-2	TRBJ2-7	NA	TGTGCCAGCAGCGCTTTTGAGAAACCATACGAGCAGTACTTC	CASSAFEKPYEQYF
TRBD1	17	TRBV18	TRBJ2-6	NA	TGTGCCAGCTCACCACCGGTCGGACAGGGGGGTACCAACGTCCTGACTTTC	CASSPPVGQGGTNVLTF
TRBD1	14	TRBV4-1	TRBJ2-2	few	TGCGCCAGCAGCCCGTACAGGGGTGGCGGGGAGCTGTTTTTT	CASSPYRGGGELFF
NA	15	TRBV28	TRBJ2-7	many	TGTGCCAGCAGTTCCGGGACTCAGAGCTCCTACGAGCAGTACTTC	CASSSGTQSSYEQYF
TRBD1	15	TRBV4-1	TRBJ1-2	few	TGCGCCAGCAGCCCTACGCGGGACAGGGTCTATGGCTACACCTTC	CASSPTRDRVYGYTF
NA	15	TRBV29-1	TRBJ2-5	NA	TGCAGCGTTCGGGCCTCGAATAGCGGCCAAGAGACCCAGTACTTC	CSVRASNSGQETQYF
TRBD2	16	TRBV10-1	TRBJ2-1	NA	TGCGCCAGCAGAAAGACTAGCGGGACCTCCTACAATGAGCAGTTCTTC	CASRKTSGTSYNEQFF
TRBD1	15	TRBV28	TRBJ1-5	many	TGTGCCAGCAGTTCACGACAGGGTGTCAATCAGCCCCAGCATTTT	CASSSRQGVNQPQHF
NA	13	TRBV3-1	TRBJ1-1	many	TGTGCCAGCAGCCAAGGGGGCATCCTCGAAGCTTTCTTT	CASSQGGILEAFF
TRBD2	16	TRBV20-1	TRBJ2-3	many	TGCAGTGCTAGAGACTTAGCGGGAGGGCGGTCAGATACGCAGTATTTT	CSARDLAGGRSDTQYF
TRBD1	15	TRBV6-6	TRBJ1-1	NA	TGTGCCAGCAGTTACCCGACAGGGATGAACACTGAAGCTTTCTTT	CASSYPTGMNTEAFF